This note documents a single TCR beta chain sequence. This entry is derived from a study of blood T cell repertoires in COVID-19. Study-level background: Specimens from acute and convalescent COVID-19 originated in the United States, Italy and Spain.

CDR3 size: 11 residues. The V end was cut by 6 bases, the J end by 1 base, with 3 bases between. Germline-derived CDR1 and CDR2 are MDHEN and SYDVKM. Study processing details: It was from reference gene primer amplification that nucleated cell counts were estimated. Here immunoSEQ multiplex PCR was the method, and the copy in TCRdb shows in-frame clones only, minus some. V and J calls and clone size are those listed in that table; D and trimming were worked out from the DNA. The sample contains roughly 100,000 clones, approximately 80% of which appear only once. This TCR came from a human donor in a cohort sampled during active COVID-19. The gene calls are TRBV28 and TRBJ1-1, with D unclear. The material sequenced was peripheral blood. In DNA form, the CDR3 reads TGTGCCAGCAGCCGGAACACTGAAGCTTTCTTT. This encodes CASSRNTEAFF.